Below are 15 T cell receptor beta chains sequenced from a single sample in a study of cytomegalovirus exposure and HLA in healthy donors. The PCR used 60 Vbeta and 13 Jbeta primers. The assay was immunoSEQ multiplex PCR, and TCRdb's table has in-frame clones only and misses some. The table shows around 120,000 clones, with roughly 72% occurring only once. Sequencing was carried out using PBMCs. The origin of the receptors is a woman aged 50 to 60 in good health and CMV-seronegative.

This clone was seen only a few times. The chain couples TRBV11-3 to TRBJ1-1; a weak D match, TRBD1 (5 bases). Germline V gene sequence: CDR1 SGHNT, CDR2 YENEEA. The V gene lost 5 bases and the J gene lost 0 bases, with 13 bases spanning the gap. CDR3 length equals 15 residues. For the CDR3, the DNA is TGTGCCAGCAGCCCACGGGGGGGTATGAACACTGAAGCTTTCTTT. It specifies CASSPRGGMNTEAFF.

The CDR3 is CASSRGSGNTIYF. CDR3 bases: TGTGCCAGCAGCAGGGGGTCCGGAAACACCATATATTTT. The rearrangement joins TRBV25-1 to TRBJ1-3; 7 bases are a match to TRBD1. With 6 bases clipped from V and 4 bases from J, the junction kept 3 bases outside the gene matches. Germline V gene sequence: CDR1 MGHDK, CDR2 SYGVNS. CDR3 size: 13 residues.

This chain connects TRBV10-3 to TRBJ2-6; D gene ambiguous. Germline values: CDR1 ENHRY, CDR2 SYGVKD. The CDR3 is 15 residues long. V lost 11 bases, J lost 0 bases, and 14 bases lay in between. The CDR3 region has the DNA TGTGCCGGCGGCAGCCCTATCTCTGGGGCCAACGTCCTGACTTTC. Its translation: CAGGSPISGANVLTF.

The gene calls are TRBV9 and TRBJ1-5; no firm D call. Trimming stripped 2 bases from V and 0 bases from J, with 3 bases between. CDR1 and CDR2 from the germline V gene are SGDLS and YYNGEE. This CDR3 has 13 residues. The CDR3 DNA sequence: TGTGCCAGCAGCGTTCATAGCAATCAGCCCCAGCATTTT. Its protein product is CASSVHSNQPQHF.

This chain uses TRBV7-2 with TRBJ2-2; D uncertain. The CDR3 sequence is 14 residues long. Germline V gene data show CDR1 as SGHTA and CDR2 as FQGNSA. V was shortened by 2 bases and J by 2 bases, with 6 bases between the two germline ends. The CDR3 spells CASSLLLNTGELFF. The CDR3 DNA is TGTGCCAGCAGCTTACTCCTAAACACCGGGGAGCTGTTTTTT.

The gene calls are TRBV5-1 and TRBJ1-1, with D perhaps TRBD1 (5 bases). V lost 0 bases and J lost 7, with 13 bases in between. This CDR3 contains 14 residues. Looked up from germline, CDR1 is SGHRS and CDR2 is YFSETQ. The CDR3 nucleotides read TGCGCCAGCAGCTTGGACAGCCCAACAGGTGAAGCTTTCTTT. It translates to CASSLDSPTGEAFF.

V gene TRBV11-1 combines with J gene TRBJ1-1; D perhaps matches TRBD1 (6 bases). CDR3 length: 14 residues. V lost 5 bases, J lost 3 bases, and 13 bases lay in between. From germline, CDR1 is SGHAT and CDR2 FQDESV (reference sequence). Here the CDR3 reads CASSVQGGHTEAFF. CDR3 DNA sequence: TGTGCCAGCAGCGTACAAGGGGGACACACTGAAGCTTTCTTT.

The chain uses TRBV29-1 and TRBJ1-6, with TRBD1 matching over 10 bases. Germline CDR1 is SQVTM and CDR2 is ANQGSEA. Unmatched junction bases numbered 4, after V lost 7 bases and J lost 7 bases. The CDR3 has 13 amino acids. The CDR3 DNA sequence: TGCAGCGCCCAGACAGGGGGCAATTCACCCCTCCACTTT. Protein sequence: CSAQTGGNSPLHF. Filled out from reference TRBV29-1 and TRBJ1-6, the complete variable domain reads SAVISQKPSRDICQRGTSLTIQCQVDSQVTMMFWYRQQPGQSLTLIATANQGSEATYESGFVIDKFPISRPNLTFSTLTVSNMSPEDSSIYLCSAQTGGNSPLHFGNGTRLTVT.

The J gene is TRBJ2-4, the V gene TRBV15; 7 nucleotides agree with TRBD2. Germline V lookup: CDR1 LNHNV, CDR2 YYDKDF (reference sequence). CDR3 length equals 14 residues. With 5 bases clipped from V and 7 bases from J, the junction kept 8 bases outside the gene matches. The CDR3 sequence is CATSPLTSRNIQYF. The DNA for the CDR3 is TGTGCCACCAGCCCGCTGACTAGCAGGAACATTCAGTACTTC.

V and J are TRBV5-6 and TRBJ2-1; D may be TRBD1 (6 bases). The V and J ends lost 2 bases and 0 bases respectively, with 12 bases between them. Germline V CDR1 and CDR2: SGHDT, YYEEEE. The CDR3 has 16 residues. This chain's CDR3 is CASSFRTASSYNEQFF. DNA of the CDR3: TGTGCCAGCAGCTTTAGGACAGCGAGCTCCTACAATGAGCAGTTCTTC.

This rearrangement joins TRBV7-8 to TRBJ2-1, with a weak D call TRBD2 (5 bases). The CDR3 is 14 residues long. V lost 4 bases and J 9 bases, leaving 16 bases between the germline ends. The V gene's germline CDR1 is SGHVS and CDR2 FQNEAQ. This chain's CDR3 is CASSYPRDGGEQFF. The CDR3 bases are TGTGCCAGCAGCTACCCCCGGGATGGCGGTGAGCAGTTCTTC.

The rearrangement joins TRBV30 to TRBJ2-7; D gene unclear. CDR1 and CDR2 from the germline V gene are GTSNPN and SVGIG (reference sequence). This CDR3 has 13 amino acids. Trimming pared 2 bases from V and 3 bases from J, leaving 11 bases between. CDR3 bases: TGTGCCTGGAGTTCAGGTCACCTCTACGAGCAGTACTTC. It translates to CAWSSGHLYEQYF. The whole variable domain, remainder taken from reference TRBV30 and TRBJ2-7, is SQTIHQWPATLVQPVGSPLSLECTVEGTSNPNLYWYRQAAGRGLQLLFYSVGIGQISSEVPQNLSASRPQDRQFILSSKKLLLSDSGFYLCAWSSGHLYEQYFGPGTRLTVT.

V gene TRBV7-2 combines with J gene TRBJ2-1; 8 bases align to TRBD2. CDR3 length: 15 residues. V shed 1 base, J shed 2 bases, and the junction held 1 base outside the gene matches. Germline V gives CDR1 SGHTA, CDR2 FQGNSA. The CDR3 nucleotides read TGTGCCAGCAGCTTAGTGACTAGCGCCTACAATGAGCAGTTCTTC. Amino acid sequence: CASSLVTSAYNEQFF.

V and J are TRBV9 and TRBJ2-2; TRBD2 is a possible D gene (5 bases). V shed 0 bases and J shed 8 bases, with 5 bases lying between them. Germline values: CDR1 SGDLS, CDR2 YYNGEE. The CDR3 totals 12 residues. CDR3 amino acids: CASSVAGGELFF. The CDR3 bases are TGTGCCAGCAGCGTAGCGGGAGGGGAGCTGTTTTTT.

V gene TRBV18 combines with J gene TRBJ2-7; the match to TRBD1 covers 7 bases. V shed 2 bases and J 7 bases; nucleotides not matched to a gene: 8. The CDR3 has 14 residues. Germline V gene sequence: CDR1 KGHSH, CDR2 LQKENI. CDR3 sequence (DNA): TGTGCCAGCTCACCAGGGGACAGCCTTGGGGAGCAGTACTTC. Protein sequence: CASSPGDSLGEQYF.